These 9 T cell receptor beta chains share one sample of origin, sequenced in a study of blood T cell repertoires in COVID-19. Method: immunoSEQ multiplex PCR; TCRdb's copy keeps in-frame clones and lacks some. This sample has about 180,000 clones, with around 87% found just once. Specimen: peripheral blood. The receptors here all came from a man aged 35 to 55 with active or convalescent COVID-19.

On this clone: At one boundary the junction diverges from the germline segment, which might be a read error. CDR3 protein: CASSSGIGSKEKLFF. CDR3 nucleotides: TGCGCCAGCAGCTCGGGGATAGGGTCTAAAGAAAAACTGTTTTTT. The J gene is TRBJ1-4, the V gene TRBV5-1, with D unresolved. CDR3 length: 15 amino acids. Germline values: CDR1 SGHRS, CDR2 YFSETQ. The full variable domain, rest sourced from reference TRBV5-1 and TRBJ1-4, is KAGVTQTPRYLIKTRGQQVTLSCSPISGHRSVSWYQQTPGQGLQFLFEYFSETQRNKGNFPGRFSGRQFSNSRSEMNVSTLELGDSALYLCASSSGIGSKEKLFFGSGTQLSVL.

This clone was picked up a small number of times. The chain joins TRBV5-1 to TRBJ2-2, with a tentative D call TRBD1 (5 bases). Germline V gives CDR1 SGHRS, CDR2 YFSETQ. Trimming shortened V by 0 bases and J by 5 bases, and 8 bases separated the two germline ends. This CDR3 spans 14 amino acids. CDR3 bases: TGCGCCAGCAGCTTGGAGCAGGGAACCGGGGAGCTGTTTTTT. Encoded protein: CASSLEQGTGELFF.

The chain couples TRBV2 to TRBJ1-6, with TRBD1 as a possible D gene (6 bases). Trimming took 7 bases from V and 7 from J, leaving 20 bases between them. Germline CDR1 and CDR2: SNHLY and FYNNEI. The CDR3 loop spans 16 amino acids. CDR3 coding DNA: TGTGCCAGCACCAGGTCGGGGGGCTCGGAGAATTCACCCCTCCACTTT. Translated, it gives CASTRSGGSENSPLHF.

CDR3 sequence reads: CASSTWEGSSPLHF. The DNA for the CDR3 is TGTGCCAGCAGCACCTGGGAGGGCAGTTCACCCCTCCACTTT. The chain employs TRBV11-2 and TRBJ1-6; D remains ambiguous. From germline, CDR1 is SGHAT and CDR2 FQNNGV. The CDR3 covers 14 residues. The V and J ends lost 5 bases and 9 bases respectively, with 14 bases between them.

CDR3 region: CASSSSTENTDTQYF. CDR3 nucleotide sequence: TGTGCCAGCAGCTCTTCCACAGAGAACACAGATACGCAGTATTTT. The rearrangement uses TRBV6-5 and TRBJ2-3; D remains unclear. The V and J ends lost 6 bases and 2 bases respectively, with 15 bases between them. Germline CDR1 is MNHEY and CDR2 is SVGAGI. This CDR3 is built from 15 residues.

The V gene is TRBV28, the J gene TRBJ1-5; 8 bases are shared with TRBD1. CDR3 length equals 15 residues. Trimming cost V 7 bases and J 6 bases; bases outside gene matches: 11. Per germline, CDR1 MDHEN and CDR2 SYDVKM. The chain's CDR3 is CASKTAGGAGQPQHF. In DNA form, the CDR3 reads TGTGCCAGCAAAACCGCAGGGGGCGCGGGTCAGCCCCAGCATTTT.

V is TRBV4-3 and J is TRBJ2-1; TRBD2 might be the D (6 bases). CDR3 length equals 16 residues. V lost 0 bases to trimming and J lost 5 bases, with 14 bases between them. Per germline, CDR1 LGHNA and CDR2 YSLEER. The CDR3 DNA reads as TGCGCCAGCAGCCAAGATTCGGTCCGGAGGGACAATGAGCAGTTCTTC. As protein: CASSQDSVRRDNEQFF.

The chain couples TRBV29-1 to TRBJ1-2, with 9 bases matching TRBD1. The germline V gene has CDR1 SQVTM and CDR2 ANQGSEA. The CDR3 sequence is 13 residues long. The ends lost 4 bases at V and 8 bases at J; junction bases unmatched: 8. The CDR3 DNA sequence: TGCAGCGTTGGGACAGGGGCCCTCCAGGGCTACACCTTC. It is translated as CSVGTGALQGYTF. Variable domain in full (rest from reference TRBV29-1 and TRBJ1-2): SAVISQKPSRDICQRGTSLTIQCQVDSQVTMMFWYRQQPGQSLTLIATANQGSEATYESGFVIDKFPISRPNLTFSTLTVSNMSPEDSSIYLCSVGTGALQGYTFGSGTRLTVV.

This clone was seen once. V and J are TRBV3-1 (or the pseudogene TRBV3-2) and TRBJ2-1; D not certain. V was pared by 3 bases and J by 11 bases, with 8 bases between. There are 11 residues in the CDR3. Germline lookup yields CDR1 LGHDT and CDR2 YNNKEL (reference sequence). CDR3 sequence (DNA): TGTGCCAGCAGCCAGACTCAGCAGCAGTTCTTC. Translation gives CASSQTQQQFF.